Below are 32 T cell receptor beta chains sequenced from a single sample in a study of OX40 agonist ivuxolimab in advanced cancers. TCRdb keeps only in-frame clones here, not all; method: immunoSEQ multiplex PCR. The sample has tens of thousands of clones, about 83% seen once. Specimen: CD4+ or CD8+ T cells sorted from blood, collected in a trial of the OX40 agonist ivuxolimab. The receptors here all came from an adult with an advanced solid tumor such as melanoma, head and neck, liver or kidney cancer.

The chain couples TRBV6-5 to TRBJ1-5; TRBD1 might be the D (5 bases). Between the trimmed V and J ends, which lost 5 bases and 15 bases, there was a span of 20 bases. Germline CDR1 and CDR2: MNHEY and SVGAGI. The CDR3 has 13 residues. Written as DNA, the CDR3 is TGTGCCAGCAGTGAAGCGCGGGGGACGGCAAGGCATTTT. Translation gives CASSEARGTARHF.

This clone was observed a handful of times. CDR3 residues: CASWGSGGGQDTQYF. In DNA, the CDR3 is TGTGCCAGCTGGGGGAGCGGGGGGGGGCAGGATACGCAGTATTTT. The J gene is TRBJ2-3, the V gene TRBV6-5; 10 bases are shared with TRBD2. In germline, CDR1 is MNHEY, CDR2 SVGAGI. J was trimmed by 6 bases and V by 8 bases; bases with no gene match: 11. The CDR3 consists of 15 residues.

The CDR3 DNA follows: TGTGCCAGTAGTATAGGTAGCGGGAACTCCTACGAGCAGTACTTC. It codes for CASSIGSGNSYEQYF. This chain links TRBV19 with TRBJ2-7; 8 nucleotides agree with TRBD2. The CDR3 runs 15 residues. CDR1 and CDR2 (germline): LNHDA, SQIVND (reference sequence). Trimming at V came to 1 base and at J to 0 bases, leaving 2 bases not matched to a gene.

J is TRBJ2-7 and V is TRBV11-2, with 7 bases lining up with TRBD2. The CDR3 sequence is 15 residues long. J was trimmed by 4 bases and V by 0 bases; bases with no gene match: 6. CDR1 is SGHAT and CDR2 is FQNNGV in the germline V gene. DNA of the CDR3: TGTGCCAGCAGCTTAGATGGGAGGGTTGAGTACGAGCAGTACTTC. This encodes CASSLDGRVEYEQYF.

The DNA of the CDR3 is TGCGCCAGCACCTATGAGGGGGCGGACGAGCAGTACTTC. It translates to CASTYEGADEQYF. V usage is TRBV5-1 and J usage is TRBJ2-7; 7 nucleotides agree with TRBD1. With 6 bases clipped from V and 5 bases from J, the junction kept 8 bases outside the gene matches. This CDR3 is 13 amino acids long. Germline CDR1 is SGHRS and CDR2 is YFSETQ.

This rearrangement joins TRBV5-1 to TRBJ1-1; D is undetermined. This CDR3 comprises 13 residues. Trimming left V 1 base short and J 4 bases short, with 8 bases between. Germline CDR1 is SGHRS and CDR2 is YFSETQ. The CDR3 loop is CASSLMGATEAFF. The CDR3 DNA reads as TGCGCCAGCAGCTTGATGGGAGCCACTGAAGCTTTCTTT.

This clone was picked up one time. The rearrangement uses TRBV10-3 and TRBJ2-5, with 7 bases lining up with TRBD2. The ends lost 7 bases at V and 5 bases at J; junction bases unmatched: 13. The CDR3 is made up of 15 amino acids. CDR1 and CDR2 (germline): ENHRY, SYGVKD. CDR3 DNA: TGTGCCATCAACGGTGGTGGGGGAGGGCTGGAGACCCAGTACTTC. It specifies CAINGGGGGLETQYF.

The sample holds a few counts of this clone. The chain links TRBV5-1 to TRBJ1-5, with 8 bases lining up with TRBD1. Germline loops: CDR1 SGHRS, CDR2 YFSETQ. The CDR3 spans 15 residues. Trimming took 5 bases from V and 2 from J; bases not matched to a gene: 6. The CDR3 DNA follows: TGCGCCAGCAGACCGGGGACAGGAGGCAATCAGCCCCAGCATTTT. This translates into CASRPGTGGNQPQHF. The whole variable domain, filled in from reference TRBV5-1 and TRBJ1-5, reads KAGVTQTPRYLIKTRGQQVTLSCSPISGHRSVSWYQQTPGQGLQFLFEYFSETQRNKGNFPGRFSGRQFSNSRSEMNVSTLELGDSALYLCASRPGTGGNQPQHFGDGTRLSIL.

CDR3 loop: CASRRPGGYNQPQHF. The CDR3 DNA sequence: TGTGCCAGCAGGCGGCCAGGGGGGTATAATCAGCCCCAGCATTTT. This chain uses TRBV6-5 with TRBJ1-5, with 7 nucleotides matching TRBD1. Germline-derived CDR1 and CDR2 are MNHEY and SVGAGI. Trimming removed 6 bases from V and 4 bases from J; junction bases left unmatched: 9. The CDR3 consists of 15 residues.

J is TRBJ1-5 and V is TRBV19; no clear D gene. Trimming left V 6 bases short and J 0 bases short, with 12 bases between. The CDR3 is 15 amino acids. Germline V CDR1 and CDR2: LNHDA, SQIVND (reference sequence). CDR3 protein: CASSALGNSNQPQHF. The CDR3 nucleotides are TGTGCCAGTAGCGCACTCGGTAATAGCAATCAGCCCCAGCATTTT.

The gene calls are TRBV10-3 and TRBJ2-1; 8 positions match TRBD2. The CDR3 spans 16 residues. Germline V gene sequence: CDR1 ENHRY, CDR2 SYGVKD. Trimming removed 0 bases from V and 8 bases from J; junction bases left unmatched: 9. The CDR3 is CAISESSGTGNYEQFF. The CDR3 bases are TGTGCCATCAGTGAGTCTAGCGGGACCGGTAATTATGAGCAGTTCTTC.

V and J are TRBV7-2 and TRBJ2-1; the match to TRBD2 covers 8 bases. The CDR3 spans 16 residues. Germline CDR1 reads SGHTA; CDR2 reads FQGNSA. V gave up 8 bases and J gave up 3 bases; unmatched junction bases: 12. The CDR3 DNA is TGTGCCAGCCGGCCGAAAGAGCGGGGGAACTACAATGAGCAGTTCTTC. This codes for CASRPKERGNYNEQFF.

J is TRBJ1-2 and V is TRBV6-1; D remains unclear. Germline CDR1 reads MNHNS; CDR2 reads SASEGT. This CDR3 comprises 15 residues. V was pared by 6 bases and J by 7 bases, with 21 bases between. CDR3 in amino acids: CASRVDRAFGVGYTF. DNA for the CDR3: TGTGCCAGCAGGGTGGACCGAGCCTTTGGGGTTGGCTACACCTTC.

CDR3 sequence (DNA): TGCGCCAGCAGCACCCAGACAGGCAACAATGAGCAGTTCTTC. It encodes CASSTQTGNNEQFF. The rearrangement joins TRBV5-1 to TRBJ2-1; D may be TRBD1 (6 bases). Germline V lookup: CDR1 SGHRS, CDR2 YFSETQ. The V end was cut by 4 bases, the J end by 5 bases, with 13 bases between. This CDR3 comprises 14 residues.

The CDR3 DNA is TGTGCCTGGAGTGTAATAGGAGCGGGAGGTGGTGAGCAGTACTTC. It specifies CAWSVIGAGGGEQYF. The V call is TRBV30, the J call TRBJ2-7, with 9 bases lining up with TRBD2. This CDR3 comprises 15 residues. CDR1 is GTSNPN, CDR2 SVGIG, per germline (reference sequence). Trimming at V came to 0 bases and at J to 7 bases, leaving 10 bases not matched to a gene.

The J gene is TRBJ1-5, the V gene TRBV19; weak D call: TRBD1 (6 bases). V dropped 5 bases and J dropped 7 bases, with 15 bases sitting between them. The CDR3 has 14 residues. Per germline, CDR1 LNHDA and CDR2 SQIVND (reference sequence). This CDR3 reads CASSSSGARQPQHF. CDR3 nucleotides: TGTGCCAGTAGTTCCTCAGGGGCGAGACAGCCCCAGCATTTT.

This clone was seen a single time. The V and J genes are TRBV18 and TRBJ2-3; D might be TRBD2 (5 bases). Deletions cut 3 bases from V and 8 bases from J, with 9 bases between. The CDR3 contains 12 residues. Germline V gene lookup returns CDR1 KGHSH and CDR2 LQKENI. The CDR3 is CASSPTAGTQYF. In DNA, the CDR3 is TGTGCCAGCTCACCGACGGCGGGTACGCAGTATTTT.

This clone was recorded only once. V and J are TRBV28 and TRBJ1-5; D is unclear. CDR1 is MDHEN, CDR2 SYDVKM, per germline. This CDR3 has 13 residues. V lost 7 bases, J lost 1 base, and 8 bases lay in between. In DNA form, the CDR3 reads TGTGCCAGCATTCAGGAAAGCAATCAGCCCCAGCATTTT. It encodes CASIQESNQPQHF.

The chain combines TRBV15 with TRBJ1-5; TRBD1 matches 7 bases. Per germline, CDR1 LNHNV and CDR2 YYDKDF (reference sequence). Trimming removed 1 base from V and 4 bases from J; junction bases left unmatched: 10. The CDR3 is 17 amino acids. For the CDR3, the DNA is TGTGCCACCAGCAGAGGCCCGCAGGGGGATAGGAATCAGCCCCAGCATTTT. Residues: CATSRGPQGDRNQPQHF.

The chain recombines TRBV5-1 with TRBJ1-1; D is ambiguous. Germline CDR1 SGHRS, CDR2 YFSETQ. This CDR3 region has 14 residues. V dropped 4 bases and J dropped 0 bases, with 10 bases sitting between them. In nucleotides, the CDR3 is TGCGCCAGCAGCGTGGAGACGGTGAACACTGAAGCTTTCTTT. Residues: CASSVETVNTEAFF.

V usage is TRBV28 and J usage is TRBJ1-1; 7 bases match TRBD1. The junction had 8 bases not matched to a gene; V was cut back by 8 bases and J by 5 bases. CDR1 and CDR2 from the germline V gene are MDHEN and SYDVKM. There are 13 residues in the CDR3. CDR3 sequence: CASRDSFRTEAFF. Written as DNA, the CDR3 is TGTGCCAGCCGGGACAGCTTTAGGACTGAAGCTTTCTTT.

The chain joins TRBV7-2 to TRBJ1-4; no firm D call. The V end lost 2 bases, the J end lost 8 bases, and 6 bases lay between the germline ends. The CDR3 contains 12 residues. Germline loops: CDR1 SGHTA, CDR2 FQGNSA. DNA for the CDR3: TGTGCCAGCAGCTTAAATACCGAAAAACTGTTTTTT. Protein sequence: CASSLNTEKLFF.

The rearrangement joins TRBV6-6 to TRBJ1-2, with a weak D call TRBD1 (6 bases). From germline, CDR1 is MNHNY and CDR2 SVGAGI (reference sequence). The germline V and J ends were trimmed by 6 bases and 1 base, with 15 bases remaining between them. The CDR3 totals 15 residues. The CDR3 DNA reads TGTGCCAGCAGCTTTAGGGGGAGGGATAACTATGGCTACACCTTC. Translated: CASSFRGRDNYGYTF.

This clone has just a few counts. This chain uses TRBV19 with TRBJ2-2; the match to TRBD2 covers 11 bases. V shed 6 bases and J 7 bases; nucleotides not matched to a gene: 10. From germline, CDR1 is LNHDA and CDR2 SQIVND (reference sequence). This CDR3 spans 16 amino acids. In nucleotides, the CDR3 is TGTGCCAGTAGATCAAATTCCGGGACTAGCGGCGGGGAGCTGTTTTTT. Translation gives CASRSNSGTSGGELFF.

This chain uses TRBV7-6 with TRBJ1-1; 8 nucleotides align to TRBD1. Germline V lookup: CDR1 SGHVS, CDR2 FNYEAQ. The CDR3 is 17 amino acids. V lost 4 bases and J lost 1; bases outside the gene matches: 11. This CDR3 is CASSSIRQGRRNTEAFF. The CDR3 DNA sequence: TGTGCCAGCAGCTCGATACGACAGGGGCGAAGGAACACTGAAGCTTTCTTT. Full variable domain (outside the CDR3, taken from reference TRBV7-6 and TRBJ1-1): GAGVSQSPRYKVTKRGQDVALRCDPISGHVSLYWYRQALGQGPEFLTYFNYEAQQDKSGLPNDRFSAERPEGSISTLTIQRTEQRDSAMYRCASSSIRQGRRNTEAFFGQGTRLTVV.

The J gene is TRBJ1-2, the V gene TRBV7-9, with D perhaps TRBD1 (6 bases). CDR1 is SEHNR and CDR2 is FQNEAQ in the germline V gene (reference sequence). This CDR3 comprises 17 residues. V shed 1 base and J shed 2 bases, with 17 bases lying between them. The CDR3 nucleotides are TGTGCCAGCAGCTTAGTACCGGGACACCCGCCGAACTATGGCTACACCTTC. It is translated as CASSLVPGHPPNYGYTF. Together with reference TRBV7-9 and TRBJ1-2, the CDR3 gives the full variable domain: DTGVSQNPRHKITKRGQNVTFRCDPISEHNRLYWYRQTLGQGPEFLTYFQNEAQLEKSRLLSDRFSAERPKGSFSTLEIQRTEQGDSAMYLCASSLVPGHPPNYGYTFGSGTRLTVV.

The genes are TRBV11-3 and TRBJ2-5; tentative D call: TRBD1 (5 bases). This CDR3 is built from 14 residues. V was pared by 5 bases and J by 7 bases, with 17 bases between. Germline V lookup: CDR1 SGHNT, CDR2 YENEEA. This CDR3 is CASSAASSQGTQYF. The CDR3 DNA sequence: TGTGCCAGCAGCGCCGCTAGTAGCCAGGGGACCCAGTACTTC.

The rearrangement uses TRBV5-5 and TRBJ2-7; the D gene could be TRBD1 or TRBD2 (6 bases each). V lost 3 bases to trimming and J lost 7 bases, with 11 bases between them. CDR3 length: 12 amino acids. The germline gives CDR1 SGHKS, CDR2 YYEKEE (reference sequence). This chain's CDR3 is CASSWGAQEQYF. CDR3 in DNA: TGTGCCAGCAGCTGGGGGGCGCAGGAGCAGTACTTC.

The rearrangement links TRBV5-1 to TRBJ1-4; TRBD1 is a possible D gene (6 bases). From germline, CDR1 is SGHRS and CDR2 YFSETQ. The CDR3 covers 15 residues. Trimming left V 4 bases short and J 4 bases short, with 14 bases between. The CDR3 DNA is TGCGCCAGCAGCGGGGGCCGGGGCGTTAATGAAAAACTGTTTTTT. Its translation: CASSGGRGVNEKLFF. Full variable domain (remainder filled in from reference TRBV5-1 and TRBJ1-4): KAGVTQTPRYLIKTRGQQVTLSCSPISGHRSVSWYQQTPGQGLQFLFEYFSETQRNKGNFPGRFSGRQFSNSRSEMNVSTLELGDSALYLCASSGGRGVNEKLFFGSGTQLSVL.

The chain combines TRBV15 with TRBJ1-5; perhaps TRBD1 as D (5 bases). The germline V gene encodes CDR1 LNHNV and CDR2 YYDKDF (reference sequence). The CDR3 runs 16 residues. Trimming shortened V by 1 base and J by 0 bases, and 10 bases separated the two germline ends. The CDR3 here is CATSRVRDDSNQPQHF. The CDR3 DNA is TGTGCCACCAGCAGAGTCCGGGACGATAGCAATCAGCCCCAGCATTTT.

At least ten counts were recorded for this clone. This chain uses TRBV2 with TRBJ2-7; D remains unclear. This CDR3 is built from 12 residues. The V end was cut by 4 bases, the J end by 2 bases, with 6 bases between. Germline CDR1 and CDR2: SNHLY and FYNNEI. CDR3 region: CASSAQAYEQYF. The CDR3 DNA follows: TGTGCCAGCAGTGCGCAGGCCTACGAGCAGTACTTC.

This rearrangement joins TRBV6-1 to TRBJ1-5; D ambiguous. Germline values: CDR1 MNHNS, CDR2 SASEGT. V lost 0 bases and J lost 5, with 5 bases in between. The CDR3 extends over 13 amino acids. The CDR3, as DNA: TGTGCCAGCAGTGAAGCGTGGGATCAGCCCCAGCATTTT. Translation gives CASSEAWDQPQHF.